Below, 11 T cell receptor beta chains from the same sample are listed, as sequenced in a study of shared clonotypes between healthy human individuals. Sequenced by immunoSEQ multiplex PCR; TCRdb stores in-frame clones only, minus some. The data contain millions of clones, approximately 93% of them singletons. Sequencing input: naive CD4+ T cells from PBMCs. Subset meaning: CD45RA+ positively selected. The receptors derive from a man aged 18 to 30 in good health. Some clones in this sample may be carry-over from other donors' samples.

The V gene is TRBV25-1, the J gene TRBJ1-5; no clear D. This CDR3 has 15 residues. The germline V gene has CDR1 MGHDK and CDR2 SYGVNS. V gave up 6 bases and J gave up 3 bases, with 15 bases separating them. As DNA, the CDR3 is TGTGCCAGCAGCCCGGATCTAATCTTCAATCAGCCCCAGCATTTT. Translation gives CASSPDLIFNQPQHF.

This clone was seen only once. The chain links TRBV28 to TRBJ1-2; tentative D call: TRBD1 (6 bases). V was shortened by 5 bases and J by 7 bases, with 14 bases between the two germline ends. CDR1 and CDR2 (germline): MDHEN, SYDVKM. The CDR3 runs to 13 residues. The CDR3 sequence is CASSPRTGTGYTF. For the CDR3, the DNA is TGTGCCAGCAGTCCCCGCACAGGGACTGGCTACACCTTC.

This chain uses TRBV6-1 with TRBJ2-7; D unclear. Germline V lookup: CDR1 MNHNS, CDR2 SASEGT. The CDR3 extends over 12 amino acids. Trimming removed 4 bases from V and 1 base from J, with 5 bases in between. The CDR3 is CASSVMSYEQYF. The CDR3 coding sequence is TGTGCCAGCAGTGTTATGTCCTACGAGCAGTACTTC.

The chain combines TRBV10-3 with TRBJ1-5; the D is unclear. Germline V gene sequence: CDR1 ENHRY, CDR2 SYGVKD. The CDR3 length is 13 residues. Trimming removed 7 bases from V and 4 bases from J, with 11 bases in between. The CDR3 loop is CAIKETQNQPQHF. As DNA, the CDR3 is TGTGCCATCAAAGAAACACAAAATCAGCCCCAGCATTTT.

This rearrangement joins TRBV5-1 to TRBJ2-1; D uncertain. Trimming pared 0 bases from V and 4 bases from J, leaving 8 bases between. This CDR3 has 14 residues. Germline V lookup: CDR1 SGHRS, CDR2 YFSETQ. CDR3 amino acids: CASSLAVRYNEQFF. In DNA form, the CDR3 reads TGCGCCAGCAGCTTGGCCGTTCGTTACAATGAGCAGTTCTTC.

This clone was found once. This chain connects TRBV29-1 to TRBJ2-3, with TRBD2 as a possible D gene (5 bases). V lost 4 bases to trimming and J lost 6 bases, with 14 bases between them. The germline V gene encodes CDR1 SQVTM and CDR2 ANQGSEA. CDR3 length: 13 amino acids. CDR3 region: CSVAGNFLDTQYF. The CDR3 nucleotides are TGCAGCGTTGCGGGAAACTTCTTGGATACGCAGTATTTT.

The sample holds one count of this clone. This chain links TRBV21-1 with TRBJ2-2; the table's D call TRBD1 went unverified against the DNA. TRBV21-1 is a known pseudogene. The CDR3 contains 15 residues. CDR3: CASSKSGGLAGELFF. The CDR3 region has the DNA TGTGCCAGCAGCAAATCTGGGGGCCTCGCCGGGGAGCTGTTTTTT.

This clone was observed a handful of times. The rearrangement links TRBV30 to TRBJ1-2; a weak D match, TRBD1 (6 bases). V lost 4 bases to trimming and J lost 6 bases, with 15 bases between them. CDR1 is GTSNPN and CDR2 is SVGIG in the germline V gene (reference sequence). The length of the CDR3 is 13 residues. CDR3 in amino acids: CAWTPTGYHGYTF. The CDR3 nucleotides are TGTGCCTGGACCCCTACAGGGTATCATGGCTACACCTTC. Filled out from reference TRBV30 and TRBJ1-2, the complete variable domain reads SQTIHQWPATLVQPVGSPLSLECTVEGTSNPNLYWYRQAAGRGLQLLFYSVGIGQISSEVPQNLSASRPQDRQFILSSKKLLLSDSGFYLCAWTPTGYHGYTFGSGTRLTVV.

The chain is built from TRBV5-1 and TRBJ1-1; D may be TRBD1 (5 bases). The CDR3 sequence is 15 residues long. Germline CDR1 reads SGHRS; CDR2 reads YFSETQ. V lost 0 bases and J 3 bases, leaving 12 bases between the germline ends. CDR3 loop: CASSLEGRGYTEAFF. For the CDR3, the DNA is TGCGCCAGCAGCTTGGAGGGCCGGGGGTACACTGAAGCTTTCTTT.

The chain employs TRBV10-3 and TRBJ2-7; the match to TRBD2 covers 12 bases. The CDR3 loop spans 14 amino acids. From germline, CDR1 is ENHRY and CDR2 SYGVKD. Trimming cost V 7 bases and J 3 bases; bases outside gene matches: 4. CDR3 DNA sequence: TGTGCCATCAAGCTAGCGGGAGGGAGCTACGAGCAGTACTTC. Translating gives CAIKLAGGSYEQYF.

V is TRBV9 and J is TRBJ2-2, with TRBD1 identical over 8 bases. The CDR3 has 17 residues. The germline V gene encodes CDR1 SGDLS and CDR2 YYNGEE. After removal of 0 bases from V and 4 bases from J, the junction contained 8 bases not matched to a gene. CDR3 protein: CASSVAMGQATTGELFF. CDR3 nucleotides: TGTGCCAGCAGCGTAGCTATGGGACAGGCGACCACCGGGGAGCTGTTTTTT. Filled out from reference TRBV9 and TRBJ2-2, the complete variable domain reads DSGVTQTPKHLITATGQRVTLRCSPRSGDLSVYWYQQSLDQGLQFLIQYYNGEERAKGNILERFSAQQFPDLHSELNLSSLELGDSALYFCASSVAMGQATTGELFFGEGSRLTVL.